The clone carrying this TCR beta chain has at least ten counts. As yet, its antigen is unknown. Germline V lookup: CDR1 SQVTM, CDR2 ANQGSEA. The CDR3 sequence is 14 residues long. The V gene lost 3 bases and the J gene lost 2 bases, with 13 bases spanning the gap. This entry is derived from a study of T cells in Graves' hyperthyroidism and ophthalmopathy. Across the whole study: Initial diagnosis, before any treatment, was when peripheral blood was collected.

Template material for amplifying TCR beta CDR3 regions consisted of RNA transcripts. HTBI primers were employed in a first-round RT-PCR of the TCR CDR3. From the multiplex PCR reads, TCRdb called clonotypes with MiXCR, one entry per CDR3 protein. The sample gives some 350,000 distinct CDR3 sequences, about a fifth of which show up once; 3.7% is in the top ten. The study's findings and limits: Expanded thyroid clonotypes (above 0.001) were mostly also found in blood. A 13 V-J signature model discriminated ophthalmopathy versus stable hyperthyroidism.

This receptor was identified in a woman aged 18 to 35 with Graves' hyperthyroidism. The chain is built from TRBV29-1 and TRBJ1-1, with a tentative D call TRBD1 (5 bases). The sample taken for sequencing was blood. The CDR3 DNA reads as TGCAGCGTTGATGTACGCCAGGGTAACACTGAAGCTTTCTTT. Amino acid sequence: CSVDVRQGNTEAFF.